The present entry profiles one T cell receptor beta chain with its context. No antigen is known for it. No base qualities exist here, and no much larger clone lies one base off it. These data are taken from a study of blood T cell repertoires in COVID-19 (TCRdb year 2020). Describing the broader study: Collaborator samples came from the United States, Italy and Spain and covered acute and convalescent phases of COVID-19. A de-identified subject ID, COVID-19 status, age in years and sex were almost always included in the sample metadata. Where available, HLA class I and class II types were obtained from metadata supplied by the sample provider rather than from assay-based typing. The repertoires were made available in a free public database intended to serve as a resource for research on the immune response to SARS-CoV-2. The prospective study material was composed of cDNA or gDNA derived from T cells, B-cell-depleted T cells, or PBMCs. The dataset comprised deeply sampled blood TCRbeta repertoires from subjects exposed to, actively infected with, or recovered from COVID-19. Samples came from the ongoing ImmuneRACE study (first 160 participants) plus 1,254 subjects from 6 global collaborators.

TCRbeta CDR3 regions were amplified from genomic DNA using the immunoSEQ Assay, a bias-controlled multiplex PCR. Under the source paper's analysis protocol: Within the assay, amplification of reference gene primers was used to estimate how many nucleated cells each sample contained. To quantify the absolute abundance of each unique TCRbeta CDR3 rearrangement, sequence reads were collapsed and filtered. For each sample, productive Simpson clonality was calculated as the square root of Simpson's diversity index across productive rearrangements. This immuneACCESS table, as held by TCRdb, lists in-frame sequences with V and J called but not all clones. Of the missing ones, under half trace to an unresolved V gene in checked studies; the others have no known cause. From that table come the V and J calls and clone size; the DNA was used to work out D and trimming. The sample profile shows just over 250,000 clones; around 80% of them were found once. The ten largest clones take up roughly 4% of the sample.

Study-level results and caveats: The amount of clinical and demographic metadata varied by source and participant and was provided uncurated.

Participants in the prospective study were aged 18 to 89 years, lived in under 30 United States geographic areas, and enrolled through a virtual design. Cohort assignment in the prospective study relied on participant-reported clinical history from a screening survey and a study questionnaire. In the prospective study, mobile phlebotomists collected whole blood, serum and a nasopharyngeal or oropharyngeal swab from each participant. Prospective study participants could optionally give additional blood draws and questionnaires over an approximately 2-month period. Before DNA extraction, prospective study blood samples were shipped either frozen or at room temperature. The CDR3 starts with the cysteine, ends with the phenylalanine, and has 16 residues. Only the CDR3 region is kept as DNA, spanning 48 bases read in frame from base 1. CDR1 and CDR2, per the germline V gene, are SGHVS and FNYEAQ. V is pared back by 3 bases and J by 7 bases, with 16 bases lying between the germline termini.

Recombination linked TRBV7-6 to TRBJ1-6; D gene: possibly TRBD1, on 5 matching bases. The source is a man aged 30 to 39 with acute COVID-19. The specimen was PBMCs or T cells enriched from blood (not recorded which). CDR3 protein: CASSLGNQGANSPLHF. The DNA sequence reads TGTGCCAGCAGCTTGGGTAACCAGGGCGCGAATTCACCCCTCCACTTT.